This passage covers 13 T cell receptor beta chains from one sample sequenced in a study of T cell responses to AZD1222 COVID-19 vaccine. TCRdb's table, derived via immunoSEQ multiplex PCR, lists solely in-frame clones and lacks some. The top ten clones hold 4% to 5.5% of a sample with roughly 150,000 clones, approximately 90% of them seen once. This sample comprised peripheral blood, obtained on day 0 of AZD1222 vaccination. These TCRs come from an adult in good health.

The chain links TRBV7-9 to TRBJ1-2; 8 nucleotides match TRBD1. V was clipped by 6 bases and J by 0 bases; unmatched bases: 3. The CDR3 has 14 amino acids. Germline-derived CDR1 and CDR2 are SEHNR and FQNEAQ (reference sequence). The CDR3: CASSQGAANYGYTF. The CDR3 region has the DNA TGTGCCAGCAGTCAGGGGGCCGCTAACTATGGCTACACCTTC.

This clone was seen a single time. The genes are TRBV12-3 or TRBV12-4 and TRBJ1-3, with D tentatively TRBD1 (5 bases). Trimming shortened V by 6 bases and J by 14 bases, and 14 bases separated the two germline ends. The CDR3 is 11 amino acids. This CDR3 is CASSNVGALYF. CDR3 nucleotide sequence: TGTGCCAGCAGCAACGTAGGGGCCTTATATTTT.

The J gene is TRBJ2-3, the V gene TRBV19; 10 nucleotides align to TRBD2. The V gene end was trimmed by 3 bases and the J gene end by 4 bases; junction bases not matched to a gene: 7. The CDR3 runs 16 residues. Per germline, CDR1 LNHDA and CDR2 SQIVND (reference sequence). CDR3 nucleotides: TGTGCCAGTAGTATGGCTAGCGGGAGAGTATCAGATACGCAGTATTTT. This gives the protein CASSMASGRVSDTQYF.

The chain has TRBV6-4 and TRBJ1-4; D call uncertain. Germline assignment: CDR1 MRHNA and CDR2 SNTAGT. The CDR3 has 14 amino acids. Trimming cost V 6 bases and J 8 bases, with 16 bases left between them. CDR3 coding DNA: TGTGCCAGCAGCCACGAGTGGGGTCTGGAAAAACTGTTTTTT. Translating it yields CASSHEWGLEKLFF.

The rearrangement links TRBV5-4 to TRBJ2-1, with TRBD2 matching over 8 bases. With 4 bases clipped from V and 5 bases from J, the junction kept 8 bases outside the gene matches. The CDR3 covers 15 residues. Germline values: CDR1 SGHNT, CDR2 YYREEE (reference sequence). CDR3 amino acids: CASSETGLGNNEQFF. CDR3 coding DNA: TGTGCCAGCAGCGAAACGGGACTAGGGAACAATGAGCAGTTCTTC.

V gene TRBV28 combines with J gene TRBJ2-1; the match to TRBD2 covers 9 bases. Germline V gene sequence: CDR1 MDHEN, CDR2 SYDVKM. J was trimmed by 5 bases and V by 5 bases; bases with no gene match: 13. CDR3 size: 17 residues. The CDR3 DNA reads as TGTGCCAGCAGTAAAAGCGGGGGGTGGCAGACCAACAATGAGCAGTTCTTC. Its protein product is CASSKSGGWQTNNEQFF.

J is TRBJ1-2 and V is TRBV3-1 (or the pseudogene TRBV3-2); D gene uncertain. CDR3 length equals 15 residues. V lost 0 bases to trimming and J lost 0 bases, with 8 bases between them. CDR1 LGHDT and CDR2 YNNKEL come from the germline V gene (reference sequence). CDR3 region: CASSQDPGTNYGYTF. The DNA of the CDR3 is TGTGCCAGCAGCCAAGATCCCGGGACTAACTATGGCTACACCTTC.

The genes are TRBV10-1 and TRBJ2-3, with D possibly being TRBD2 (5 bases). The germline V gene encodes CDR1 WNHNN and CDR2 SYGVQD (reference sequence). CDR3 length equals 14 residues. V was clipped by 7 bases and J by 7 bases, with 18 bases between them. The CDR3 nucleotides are TGCGCCAGCAACATCAGAGTCACGGGAAATACGCAGTATTTT. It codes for CASNIRVTGNTQYF.

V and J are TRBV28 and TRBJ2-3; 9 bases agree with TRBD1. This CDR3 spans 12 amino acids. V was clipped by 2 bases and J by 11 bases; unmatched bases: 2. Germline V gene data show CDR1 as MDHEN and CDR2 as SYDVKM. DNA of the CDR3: TGTGCCAGCAGTTTAAGACAGGGGGGGCAGTATTTT. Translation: CASSLRQGGQYF.

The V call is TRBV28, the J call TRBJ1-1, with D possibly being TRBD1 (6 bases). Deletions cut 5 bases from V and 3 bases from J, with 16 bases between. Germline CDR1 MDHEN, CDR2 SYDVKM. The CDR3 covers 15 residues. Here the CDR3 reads CASSPGQSWYTEAFF. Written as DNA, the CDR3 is TGTGCCAGCAGTCCTGGACAGTCTTGGTACACTGAAGCTTTCTTT. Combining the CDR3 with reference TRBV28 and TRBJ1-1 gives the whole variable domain DVKVTQSSRYLVKRTGEKVFLECVQDMDHENMFWYRQDPGLGLRLIYFSYDVKMKEKGDIPEGYSVSREKKERFSLILESASTNQTSMYLCASSPGQSWYTEAFFGQGTRLTVV.

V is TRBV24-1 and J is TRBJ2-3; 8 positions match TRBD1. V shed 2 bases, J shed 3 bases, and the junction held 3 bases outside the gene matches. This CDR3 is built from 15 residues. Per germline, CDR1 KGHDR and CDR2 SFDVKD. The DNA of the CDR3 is TGTGCCACCAGTGATTGGACAGGGAGGACAGATACGCAGTATTTT. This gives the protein CATSDWTGRTDTQYF.

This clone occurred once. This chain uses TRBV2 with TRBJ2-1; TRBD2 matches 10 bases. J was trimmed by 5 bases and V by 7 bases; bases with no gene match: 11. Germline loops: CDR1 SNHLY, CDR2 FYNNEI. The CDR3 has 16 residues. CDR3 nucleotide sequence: TGTGCCAGCACGCGTGGCTTAGCGGGAGGTGACAATGAGCAGTTCTTC. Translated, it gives CASTRGLAGGDNEQFF.

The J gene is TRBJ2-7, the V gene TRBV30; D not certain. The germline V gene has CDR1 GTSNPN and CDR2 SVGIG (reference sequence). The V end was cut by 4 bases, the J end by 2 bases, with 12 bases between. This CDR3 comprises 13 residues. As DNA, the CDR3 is TGTGCCTGGACGATAAGTTCCACCTACGAGCAGTACTTC. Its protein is CAWTISSTYEQYF. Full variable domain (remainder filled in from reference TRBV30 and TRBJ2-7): SQTIHQWPATLVQPVGSPLSLECTVEGTSNPNLYWYRQAAGRGLQLLFYSVGIGQISSEVPQNLSASRPQDRQFILSSKKLLLSDSGFYLCAWTISSTYEQYFGPGTRLTVT.